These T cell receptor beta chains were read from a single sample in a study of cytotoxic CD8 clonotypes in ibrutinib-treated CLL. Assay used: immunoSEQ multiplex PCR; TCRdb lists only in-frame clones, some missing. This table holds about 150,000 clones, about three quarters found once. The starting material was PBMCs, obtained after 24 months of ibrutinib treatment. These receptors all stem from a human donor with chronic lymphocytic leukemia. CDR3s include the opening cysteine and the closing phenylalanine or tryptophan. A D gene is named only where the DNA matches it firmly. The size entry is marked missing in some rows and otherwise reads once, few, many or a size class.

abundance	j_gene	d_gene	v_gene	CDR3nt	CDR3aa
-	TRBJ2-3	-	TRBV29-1	TGCAGCGCCGAGGTGGGGGGCGGCACAGATACGCAGTATTTT	CSAEVGGGTDTQYF
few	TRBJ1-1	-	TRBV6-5	TGTGCCAGCAGTCCAATCCCGGCCGGTGAAGCTTTCTTT	CASSPIPAGEAFF
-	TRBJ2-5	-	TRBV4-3	TGCGCCAGCAGCCAAGGGGGAGAGACCCAGTACTTC	CASSQGGETQYF
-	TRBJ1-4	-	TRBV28	TGTGCCAGCAGTTTAGCCCTTATCGTGGACAATGAAAAACTGTTTTTT	CASSLALIVDNEKLFF
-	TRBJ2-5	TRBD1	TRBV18	TGTGCCAGCTCACCGAACAGGGGGCAGGAGACCCAGTACTTC	CASSPNRGQETQYF
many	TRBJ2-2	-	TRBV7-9	TGTGCCAGCAGCCCGTCCCGCGGACGCAACACCGGGGAGCTGTTTTTT	CASSPSRGRNTGELFF
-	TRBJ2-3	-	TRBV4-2	TGTGCCAGCAGCCAAGCGACTCCTAGCACAGATACGCAGTATTTT	CASSQATPSTDTQYF
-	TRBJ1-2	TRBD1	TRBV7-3	TGTGCCAGCAGCTTAAGTCCCCCCGGACAGGGAGTAGGTGGCTACACCTTC	CASSLSPPGQGVGGYTF
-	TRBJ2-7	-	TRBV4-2	TGTGCCAGCAGCCAAGCTGGGACTCTTACCTACGAGCAGTACTTC	CASSQAGTLTYEQYF
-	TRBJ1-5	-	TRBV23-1	TGCGCCAGCAGTCAAAAGGAGCGGGACTGCTTCAATCAGCCCCAGCATTTT	CASSQKERDCFNQPQHF
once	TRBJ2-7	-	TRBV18	TGTGCCAGCTCACCACGGGCAAACCTCTACGAGCAGTACTTC	CASSPRANLYEQYF
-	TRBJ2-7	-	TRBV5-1	TGCGCCAGCAGTCCTCAAGGCGACGAGCAGTACTTC	CASSPQGDEQYF
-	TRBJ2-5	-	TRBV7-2	TGTGCCAGCAGCGCCCAGGGTACCCAAGAGACCCAGTACTTC	CASSAQGTQETQYF
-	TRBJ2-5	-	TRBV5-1	TGCGCCAGCAGCTTGGCCGGAGGAGGGGGGACCCAGTACTTC	CASSLAGGGGTQYF